One sample yielded the 30 T cell receptor beta chains listed below, sequenced in a study of blood T cell repertoires in COVID-19. Clones were read by immunoSEQ multiplex PCR, and TCRdb kept only the in-frame ones, dropping some. The sample comprises around 29,000 clones, approximately 85% of which are singletons, and less than 35% rests with the top ten. The sample comprised peripheral blood. Receptors originate from a woman older than 75 with COVID-19, enrolled during active disease.

The chain links TRBV24-1 to TRBJ2-5; the match to TRBD1 covers 8 bases. The CDR3 is 14 residues long. CDR1 KGHDR and CDR2 SFDVKD come from the germline V gene. J lost 4 bases, V lost 2 bases, and 2 bases had no gene match. The CDR3 coding sequence is TGTGCCACCAGTGATTCTACAGGGGGAGAGACCCAGTACTTC. The encoded protein is CATSDSTGGETQYF.

The genes are TRBV5-4 and TRBJ2-5; TRBD2 matches 7 bases. Germline CDR1 is SGHNT and CDR2 is YYREEE (reference sequence). V shed 0 bases, J shed 4 bases, and the junction held 3 bases outside the gene matches. CDR3 length: 14 residues. The CDR3 sequence: CASSLEGLGETQYF. The CDR3 DNA is TGTGCCAGCAGCTTGGAAGGACTAGGAGAGACCCAGTACTTC.

The chain links TRBV6-5 to TRBJ2-3; D is ambiguous. The germline gives CDR1 MNHEY, CDR2 SVGAGI. V lost 6 bases and J lost 2, with 15 bases in between. The CDR3 is 15 residues long. The CDR3 spells CASSSTILPTDTQYF. DNA for the CDR3: TGTGCCAGCAGCTCCACTATCCTACCCACAGATACGCAGTATTTT.

V is TRBV5-1 and J is TRBJ2-2; no firm D call. In germline, CDR1 is SGHRS, CDR2 YFSETQ. V was clipped by 4 bases and J by 3 bases, with 13 bases between them. There are 15 residues in the CDR3. The CDR3 nucleotides read TGCGCCAGCAGCCACTTCCAGGTCGACACCGGGGAGCTGTTTTTT. It is translated as CASSHFQVDTGELFF.

V is TRBV4-2 and J is TRBJ1-6; 10 bases are shared with TRBD1. V shed 4 bases, J shed 7 bases, and the junction held 7 bases outside the gene matches. The germline gives CDR1 LGHNA, CDR2 YNFKEQ. The CDR3 loop spans 16 amino acids. The CDR3 DNA follows: TGTGCCAGCAGCCGAGAGGGACAGGGGATAAATTCACCCCTCCACTTT. Translation: CASSREGQGINSPLHF.

The chain has TRBV24-1 and TRBJ2-1, with D tentatively TRBD2 (6 bases). V lost 0 bases to trimming and J lost 6 bases, with 14 bases between them. The germline CDR1 and CDR2 sequences are KGHDR and SFDVKD. The CDR3 spans 16 residues. The CDR3 DNA is TGTGCCACCAGTGATTTGGCAGGTCGACTAGGCAATGAGCAGTTCTTC. Protein sequence: CATSDLAGRLGNEQFF.

The CDR3: CASSLTADQPQHF. The CDR3 DNA sequence: TGTGCCAGCAGTTTGACAGCTGATCAGCCCCAGCATTTT. The chain is built from TRBV6-5 and TRBJ1-5; the D gene is possibly TRBD1 (5 bases). V was clipped by 4 bases and J by 5 bases, with 9 bases between them. Germline CDR1 and CDR2: MNHEY and SVGAGI. CDR3 length: 13 residues.

This chain links TRBV5-1 with TRBJ2-1, with 7 positions matching TRBD2. The CDR3 runs to 15 residues. The germline V gene has CDR1 SGHRS and CDR2 YFSETQ. Trimming removed 0 bases from V and 5 bases from J; junction bases left unmatched: 5. In DNA form, the CDR3 reads TGCGCCAGCAGCTTGGGGGGCGGGAGTAACAATGAGCAGTTCTTC. This sequence encodes CASSLGGGSNNEQFF.

The V and J genes are TRBV5-4 and TRBJ2-2; 7 bases agree with TRBD2. This CDR3 spans 16 amino acids. The junction had 5 bases not matched to a gene; V was cut back by 3 bases and J by 0 bases. Germline CDR1 SGHNT, CDR2 YYREEE (reference sequence). This CDR3 is CASSYRGGANTGELFF. The CDR3, as DNA: TGTGCCAGCAGCTACCGTGGGGGGGCGAACACCGGGGAGCTGTTTTTT.

The chain is built from TRBV6-5 and TRBJ1-1; D may be TRBD1 (5 bases). The ends were cut back, 6 bases at V and 0 bases at J, with 8 bases in the middle. This CDR3 contains 13 residues. Germline CDR1 and CDR2: MNHEY and SVGAGI. The CDR3 DNA reads TGTGCCAGCAGGGGGCACCTGAACACTGAAGCTTTCTTT. This sequence encodes CASRGHLNTEAFF.

This rearrangement joins TRBV3-1 (or the pseudogene TRBV3-2) to TRBJ2-1, with a weak D call TRBD2 (6 bases). The germline CDR1 and CDR2 sequences are LGHDT and YNNKEL (reference sequence). V dropped 4 bases and J dropped 7 bases, with 14 bases sitting between them. CDR3 length: 14 residues. The CDR3 reads CASSPRDRGNEQFF. DNA of the CDR3: TGTGCCAGCAGCCCACGGGACCGGGGGAATGAGCAGTTCTTC.

This clone was observed a few times. The CDR3 nucleotides are TGTGCCAGTAGTATCGACAGGGGGCTCGGTAATTCACCCCTCCACTTT. Its protein is CASSIDRGLGNSPLHF. The gene calls are TRBV19 and TRBJ1-6; 10 bases match TRBD1. Germline V gene lookup returns CDR1 LNHDA and CDR2 SQIVND (reference sequence). J was trimmed by 6 bases and V by 3 bases; bases with no gene match: 5. The CDR3 length is 16 residues.

The chain links TRBV18 to TRBJ2-1; 10 bases are shared with TRBD2. The CDR3 has 15 residues. Germline CDR1 KGHSH, CDR2 LQKENI. V lost 6 bases to trimming and J lost 5 bases; unmatched junction nucleotides: 7. The DNA of the CDR3 is TGTGCCAGCTCCCCAAAGCGGGGGGGAGACAATGAGCAGTTCTTC. The encoded protein is CASSPKRGGDNEQFF.

This clone was detected only once. The chain is built from TRBV5-6 and TRBJ1-2; no clear D gene. CDR1 is SGHDT, CDR2 YYEEEE, per germline. CDR3 size: 17 residues. The V end lost 2 bases, the J end lost 5 bases, and 22 bases lay between the germline ends. The CDR3 DNA is TGTGCCAGCAGCTTAAGGAGGGTTACTAACTTTGCTTATGGCTACACCTTC. It specifies CASSLRRVTNFAYGYTF.

This clone came up a few times. The CDR3 region has the DNA TGTGCTAGTGGTTTGGCACATGGCGGTGGGACCGGGGAGCTGTTTTTT. Protein: CASGLAHGGGTGELFF. The rearrangement joins TRBV12-5 to TRBJ2-2, with unresolved D. V shed 1 base and J shed 5 bases, with 14 bases lying between them. The CDR3 totals 16 residues. The germline gives CDR1 LGHNT, CDR2 FRNRAP.

The V call is TRBV5-8, the J call TRBJ2-4, with TRBD2 as a possible D gene (5 bases). The V and J ends lost 4 bases and 1 base respectively, with 15 bases between them. This CDR3 is 16 amino acids long. Germline V lookup: CDR1 SGHTS, CDR2 YDEGEE. The CDR3, as DNA: TGTGCCAGCAGCCTCCTGCCGGGCGGGGCCAAAAACATTCAGTACTTC. Translation: CASSLLPGGAKNIQYF.

The chain carries TRBV28 and TRBJ2-5, with TRBD1 identical over 7 bases. V lost 6 bases, J lost 1 base, and 5 bases stayed unmatched. CDR1 and CDR2 (germline): MDHEN, SYDVKM. CDR3 length: 14 residues. The CDR3 DNA reads as TGTGCCAGCAGCCAGACAGGGCCCCAAGAGACCCAGTACTTC. Translated: CASSQTGPQETQYF.

V is TRBV19 and J is TRBJ1-1; 8 bases line up with TRBD1. The CDR3 is 16 residues long. From germline, CDR1 is LNHDA and CDR2 SQIVND (reference sequence). The J segment lost 1 base and the V segment lost 5 bases, leaving 9 bases of the junction unmatched. This CDR3 is CASSSERTGTNTEAFF. The CDR3, as DNA: TGTGCCAGTAGTTCGGAAAGGACAGGGACGAACACTGAAGCTTTCTTT.

The DNA for the CDR3 is TGTGCCAGTCGACAGGGGGCTAATTCACCCCTCCACTTT. Encoded protein: CASRQGANSPLHF. The genes are TRBV19 and TRBJ1-6; 10 bases map to TRBD1. Germline CDR1 is LNHDA and CDR2 is SQIVND (reference sequence). The CDR3 loop spans 13 amino acids. With V trimmed by 8 bases and J by 6 bases, 1 base remained unmatched.

This sequence joins TRBV5-1 and TRBJ1-2; a weak D match, TRBD1 (5 bases). In germline, CDR1 is SGHRS, CDR2 YFSETQ. This CDR3 region has 15 residues. V was cut by 0 bases and J by 3 bases, with 12 bases left in between. CDR3 nucleotides: TGCGCCAGCAGCTTGGTTGCAGGGCCGGACTATGGCTACACCTTC. This encodes CASSLVAGPDYGYTF. The complete variable domain, with remaining parts taken from reference TRBV5-1 and TRBJ1-2, reads KAGVTQTPRYLIKTRGQQVTLSCSPISGHRSVSWYQQTPGQGLQFLFEYFSETQRNKGNFPGRFSGRQFSNSRSEMNVSTLELGDSALYLCASSLVAGPDYGYTFGSGTRLTVV.

The chain combines TRBV6-5 with TRBJ1-1; the D gene is possibly TRBD1 (6 bases). V was pared by 5 bases and J by 5 bases, with 15 bases between. The CDR3 loop spans 14 amino acids. The V gene's germline CDR1 is MNHEY and CDR2 SVGAGI. In DNA, the CDR3 is TGTGCCAGCAGTCTCAGGGGCCAGGGGACTGAAGCTTTCTTT. Protein sequence: CASSLRGQGTEAFF.

The gene calls are TRBV30 and TRBJ1-3; no clear D. CDR3 length: 14 amino acids. V lost 2 bases and J 0 bases, leaving 8 bases between the germline ends. The V gene's germline CDR1 is GTSNPN and CDR2 SVGIG (reference sequence). CDR3 amino acids: CAWSPIVSGNTIYF. The CDR3 DNA reads TGTGCCTGGAGTCCCATTGTCTCTGGAAACACCATATATTTT.

The sample holds a few counts of this clone. This chain connects TRBV18 to TRBJ1-4; tentative D call: TRBD1 (5 bases). The CDR3 spans 16 residues. CDR1 is KGHSH and CDR2 is LQKENI in the germline V gene. V gave up 1 base and J gave up 6 bases, with 15 bases separating them. The CDR3 region is CASSPRQTELHEKLFF. CDR3 DNA: TGTGCCAGCTCACCACGACAGACAGAACTACATGAAAAACTGTTTTTT.

This chain uses TRBV2 with TRBJ1-3, with D unresolved. Trimming removed 4 bases from V and 0 bases from J, with 7 bases in between. The CDR3 has 14 residues. Germline V CDR1 and CDR2: SNHLY, FYNNEI. As DNA, the CDR3 is TGTGCCAGCAGTGCCCAGGTCTCTGGAAACACCATATATTTT. Protein: CASSAQVSGNTIYF.

The chain links TRBV19 to TRBJ1-2; 11 bases fit TRBD1. J gave up 4 bases and V 6 bases, and 7 bases lay outside the gene matches. The CDR3 covers 15 residues. The germline V gene has CDR1 LNHDA and CDR2 SQIVND (reference sequence). The CDR3 is CASSHLGQGAYGYTF. DNA for the CDR3: TGTGCCAGTAGCCACCTCGGACAGGGGGCCTATGGCTACACCTTC.

V gene TRBV5-1 combines with J gene TRBJ1-2, with TRBD1 matching over 8 bases. Germline-derived CDR1 and CDR2 are SGHRS and YFSETQ. CDR3 size: 15 residues. V lost 0 bases to trimming and J lost 7 bases; unmatched junction nucleotides: 8. The CDR3 coding sequence is TGCGCCAGCAGCTTGGATCTGCCAGGGGGCTTTGGCTACACCTTC. Encoded protein: CASSLDLPGGFGYTF. Combining the CDR3 with reference TRBV5-1 and TRBJ1-2 gives the whole variable domain KAGVTQTPRYLIKTRGQQVTLSCSPISGHRSVSWYQQTPGQGLQFLFEYFSETQRNKGNFPGRFSGRQFSNSRSEMNVSTLELGDSALYLCASSLDLPGGFGYTFGSGTRLTVV.

The V call is TRBV20-1, the J call TRBJ2-1, with a weak D call TRBD1 (5 bases). The germline V and J ends were trimmed by 3 bases and 4 bases, with 13 bases remaining between them. The length of the CDR3 is 14 residues. Germline V gene data show CDR1 as DFQATT and CDR2 as SNEGSKA (reference sequence). DNA for the CDR3: TGCAGTGCTAGTACCCCGACAGCTTACAATGAGCAGTTCTTC. Residues: CSASTPTAYNEQFF.

The rearrangement links TRBV2 to TRBJ2-7; a weak D match, TRBD2 (5 bases). Germline V gene data show CDR1 as SNHLY and CDR2 as FYNNEI. V dropped 6 bases and J dropped 5 bases, with 20 bases sitting between them. CDR3 length: 15 residues. The DNA for the CDR3 is TGTGCCAGCAGAACACTTGGACGGGCGGGCCACGAGCAGTACTTC. Its protein product is CASRTLGRAGHEQYF.

This clone occurred many times. The rearrangement uses TRBV19 and TRBJ2-2, with 7 bases aligning to TRBD1. With 6 bases clipped from V and 2 bases from J, the junction kept 6 bases outside the gene matches. The CDR3 totals 15 residues. Looked up from germline, CDR1 is LNHDA and CDR2 is SQIVND (reference sequence). CDR3 amino acids: CASRLTGINTGELFF. CDR3 sequence (DNA): TGTGCCAGTAGATTGACAGGGATTAACACCGGGGAGCTGTTTTTT.

The chain has TRBV19 and TRBJ1-5; TRBD1 might be the D (5 bases). Trimming shortened V by 3 bases and J by 5 bases, and 17 bases separated the two germline ends. CDR1 is LNHDA and CDR2 is SQIVND in the germline V gene (reference sequence). The CDR3 totals 16 residues. The CDR3 region has the DNA TGTGCCAGTAGTATGAAGTTTGGGACTTCTTATCAGCCCCAGCATTTT. Its translation is CASSMKFGTSYQPQHF.